This is a list of T cell receptor beta chains from one sample in a study of blood T cells in healthy people across ages. TCRdb recomputed calls from the 5' RACE reads with MiXCR, one row per CDR3 protein. This sample has approximately 850,000 distinct CDR3 sequences, with around two fifths found just once. The sample consisted of blood. The receptors shown here come from a man aged 60 to 75 in good health. CDR3s include the opening cysteine and the closing phenylalanine or tryptophan. Each record gives: CDR3 protein, V gene, D gene, J gene. A D gene is named only where the DNA matches it firmly.

CDR3aa: CSVELTGVWTEAFF; v_gene: TRBV29-1; d_gene: TRBD1; j_gene: TRBJ1-1
CDR3aa: CASSLRGQPGEQFF; v_gene: TRBV5-5; d_gene: -; j_gene: TRBJ2-1
CDR3aa: CSVEGGGAHNEQFF; v_gene: TRBV29-1; d_gene: -; j_gene: TRBJ2-1
CDR3aa: CASSYPGGAENEQFF; v_gene: TRBV6-2/TRBV6-3; d_gene: -; j_gene: TRBJ2-1
CDR3aa: CSARGTSSYNEQFF; v_gene: TRBV20-1; d_gene: TRBD2; j_gene: TRBJ2-1
CDR3aa: CASSPDPRSGDTQYF; v_gene: TRBV7-8; d_gene: -; j_gene: TRBJ2-3
CDR3aa: CASSLGVTFGSDQPQHF; v_gene: TRBV7-2; d_gene: -; j_gene: TRBJ1-5
CDR3aa: CASSQAQRGYNQPQHF; v_gene: TRBV14; d_gene: -; j_gene: TRBJ1-5
CDR3aa: CASSYRLGQEGGNEQFF; v_gene: TRBV6-6; d_gene: TRBD1; j_gene: TRBJ2-1
CDR3aa: CASSSQTGTYEQYF; v_gene: TRBV7-2; d_gene: TRBD1; j_gene: TRBJ2-7
CDR3aa: CSARDAQENYEKLFF; v_gene: TRBV20-1; d_gene: -; j_gene: TRBJ1-4
CDR3aa: CASSQGRYNEQYF; v_gene: TRBV6-2/TRBV6-3; d_gene: -; j_gene: TRBJ2-5
CDR3aa: CASSFNRGRNTEAFF; v_gene: TRBV7-6; d_gene: TRBD1; j_gene: TRBJ1-1
CDR3aa: CANSEGTSSSYEQYF; v_gene: TRBV2; d_gene: -; j_gene: TRBJ2-7
CDR3aa: CAISEGNVETQYF; v_gene: TRBV6-2/TRBV6-3; d_gene: -; j_gene: TRBJ2-5
CDR3aa: CASSVRQGQGEKLFF; v_gene: TRBV12-3/TRBV12-4; d_gene: TRBD1; j_gene: TRBJ1-4
CDR3aa: CASSHLTAGGARETQYF; v_gene: TRBV4-1; d_gene: TRBD2; j_gene: TRBJ2-5
CDR3aa: CVTSRDPGQIPYNEQFF; v_gene: TRBV15; d_gene: TRBD1; j_gene: TRBJ2-1
CDR3aa: CASSLGETSLRLQYF; v_gene: TRBV5-5; d_gene: -; j_gene: TRBJ2-4
CDR3aa: CSVEGRDREPQYF; v_gene: TRBV29-1; d_gene: TRBD1; j_gene: TRBJ2-7
CDR3aa: CSANLAREQFF; v_gene: TRBV20-1; d_gene: -; j_gene: TRBJ2-1
CDR3aa: CASTWGGGSPLHF; v_gene: TRBV7-2; d_gene: -; j_gene: TRBJ1-6
CDR3aa: CASSQELTSNQPQHF; v_gene: TRBV4-1; d_gene: -; j_gene: TRBJ1-5
CDR3aa: CASRGGLAGPDSSYNEQFF; v_gene: TRBV6-1; d_gene: TRBD2; j_gene: TRBJ2-1
CDR3aa: CATSRRKGTNEKLFF; v_gene: TRBV15; d_gene: -; j_gene: TRBJ1-4
CDR3aa: CASSPAGTSGYNEQFF; v_gene: TRBV9; d_gene: TRBD2; j_gene: TRBJ2-1
CDR3aa: CASSLALAGSTDTQYF; v_gene: TRBV5-1; d_gene: TRBD2; j_gene: TRBJ2-3
CDR3aa: CASSLMRLAGLTYNEQFF; v_gene: TRBV12-3/TRBV12-4; d_gene: TRBD2; j_gene: TRBJ2-1
CDR3aa: CASSSSTGTVSYEQYF; v_gene: TRBV5-1; d_gene: TRBD1; j_gene: TRBJ2-7
CDR3aa: CASSPGQGPEAFF; v_gene: TRBV5-1; d_gene: TRBD1; j_gene: TRBJ1-1
CDR3aa: CGARTSGDYNEQFF; v_gene: TRBV20-1; d_gene: TRBD2; j_gene: TRBJ2-1
CDR3aa: CASSLDRATGGYTF; v_gene: TRBV7-6; d_gene: -; j_gene: TRBJ1-2
CDR3aa: CASSQVGGISDTQYF; v_gene: TRBV14; d_gene: -; j_gene: TRBJ2-3
CDR3aa: CASRATGVRTGELFF; v_gene: TRBV7-9; d_gene: TRBD1; j_gene: TRBJ2-2
CDR3aa: CASTPSGRISHEQYF; v_gene: TRBV7-2; d_gene: -; j_gene: TRBJ2-7
CDR3aa: CSGARDEKLFF; v_gene: TRBV20-1; d_gene: -; j_gene: TRBJ1-4
CDR3aa: CASSVESPDSLGNEKLFF; v_gene: TRBV9; d_gene: -; j_gene: TRBJ1-4
CDR3aa: CASSRTMNTGGAHNEQFF; v_gene: TRBV13; d_gene: TRBD1; j_gene: TRBJ2-1
CDR3aa: CASSESDGTPPYNEQFF; v_gene: TRBV6-1; d_gene: -; j_gene: TRBJ2-1
CDR3aa: CATSDAAGGTDTQYF; v_gene: TRBV24-1; d_gene: TRBD2; j_gene: TRBJ2-3
CDR3aa: CASSLMGPNQPQHF; v_gene: TRBV5-4; d_gene: -; j_gene: TRBJ1-5
CDR3aa: CASSVGADNSPLHF; v_gene: TRBV5-6; d_gene: -; j_gene: TRBJ1-6
CDR3aa: CASKAREIRNEQFF; v_gene: TRBV6-5; d_gene: -; j_gene: TRBJ2-1
CDR3aa: CASSLRRTGLYETQYF; v_gene: TRBV7-2; d_gene: -; j_gene: TRBJ2-5
CDR3aa: CASSQAQGSADTQYF; v_gene: TRBV3-1; d_gene: TRBD1; j_gene: TRBJ2-3
CDR3aa: CAGRGRDYEQYF; v_gene: TRBV2; d_gene: -; j_gene: TRBJ2-7
CDR3aa: CASSRDRGGYERYF; v_gene: TRBV5-1; d_gene: TRBD1; j_gene: TRBJ2-4
CDR3aa: CASRAVNRMNTEAFF; v_gene: TRBV7-9; d_gene: -; j_gene: TRBJ1-1
CDR3aa: CASSKETSGEETQYF; v_gene: TRBV28; d_gene: TRBD2; j_gene: TRBJ2-5
CDR3aa: CASSVGQTNYGYTF; v_gene: TRBV2; d_gene: -; j_gene: TRBJ1-2
CDR3aa: CASSLYVSREGYTF; v_gene: TRBV12-3/TRBV12-4; d_gene: -; j_gene: TRBJ1-2
CDR3aa: CASSQTGVWETQYF; v_gene: TRBV3-1; d_gene: TRBD1; j_gene: TRBJ2-5
CDR3aa: CAISELPWDEQYF; v_gene: TRBV10-3; d_gene: -; j_gene: TRBJ2-5
CDR3aa: CASSPQQGGEKLFF; v_gene: TRBV11-2; d_gene: -; j_gene: TRBJ1-4
CDR3aa: CSAKGQGGFYEQYF; v_gene: TRBV20-1; d_gene: TRBD1; j_gene: -
CDR3aa: CASSQPPPTSAGELFF; v_gene: TRBV5-5; d_gene: TRBD2; j_gene: TRBJ2-2
CDR3aa: CASMALGQGKKFF; v_gene: TRBV2; d_gene: TRBD1; j_gene: TRBJ2-1
CDR3aa: CASSLASQGARETQYF; v_gene: TRBV12-3/TRBV12-4; d_gene: TRBD1; j_gene: -
CDR3aa: CASTRSGVSYEQYF; v_gene: TRBV6-5; d_gene: -; j_gene: TRBJ2-7